These 21 T cell receptor beta chains originate from one sample sequenced in a study of T cell responses to AZD1222 COVID-19 vaccine. Assay used: immunoSEQ multiplex PCR; TCRdb lists only in-frame clones, some missing. The data contain 100,000 or so clones, around 83% of them singletons. The sequenced sample was peripheral blood, obtained on day 0 of AZD1222 vaccination. The receptors originated from an adult in good health.

The gene calls are TRBV29-1 and TRBJ2-3; TRBD2 aligns across 9 bases. Germline CDR1 and CDR2: SQVTM and ANQGSEA. CDR3 size: 16 residues. V lost 7 bases to trimming and J lost 0 bases; unmatched junction nucleotides: 11. CDR3 sequence: CSAGGASGISTDTQYF. The CDR3 bases are TGCAGCGCCGGGGGGGCTAGCGGGATTAGCACAGATACGCAGTATTTT.

J is TRBJ1-2 and V is TRBV19, with TRBD1 as a possible D gene (5 bases). Germline V lookup: CDR1 LNHDA, CDR2 SQIVND (reference sequence). V was shortened by 5 bases and J by 3 bases, with 13 bases between the two germline ends. This CDR3 has 14 amino acids. This chain's CDR3 is CASSPPGEYYGYTF. The CDR3 bases are TGTGCCAGTAGTCCTCCGGGGGAGTACTATGGCTACACCTTC.

The rearrangement joins TRBV11-1 to TRBJ2-1; no clear D. The CDR3 is made up of 13 amino acids. The germline V and J ends were trimmed by 5 bases and 2 bases, with 7 bases remaining between them. The germline gives CDR1 SGHAT, CDR2 FQDESV (reference sequence). This CDR3 reads CASSHRTYNEQFF. The DNA of the CDR3 is TGTGCCAGCAGCCATCGTACCTACAATGAGCAGTTCTTC.

This clone was counted a few times. The chain uses TRBV28 and TRBJ2-7, with TRBD2 as a possible D gene (6 bases). Germline V gene data show CDR1 as MDHEN and CDR2 as SYDVKM. The CDR3 consists of 15 residues. V lost 4 bases to trimming and J lost 4 bases, with 17 bases between them. The CDR3 reads CASSYVGGRRYEQYF. The CDR3 nucleotides read TGTGCCAGCAGTTATGTCGGGGGAAGGCGTTACGAGCAGTACTTC.

J is TRBJ2-1 and V is TRBV7-2; D may be TRBD2 (6 bases). Germline assignment: CDR1 SGHTA and CDR2 FQGNSA. V lost 3 bases to trimming and J lost 6 bases, with 9 bases between them. This CDR3 has 13 amino acids. The CDR3 is CASSFSGTNEQFF. CDR3 nucleotides: TGTGCCAGCAGCTTTAGCGGAACCAATGAGCAGTTCTTC.

This chain connects TRBV9 to TRBJ1-2; 7 nucleotides agree with TRBD1. Germline-derived CDR1 and CDR2 are SGDLS and YYNGEE. This CDR3 is built from 15 residues. J lost 4 bases, V lost 3 bases, and 9 bases had no gene match. The CDR3 DNA sequence: TGTGCCAGCAGCGCCGCGGGACAGACATTCTATGGCTACACCTTC. Its protein product is CASSAAGQTFYGYTF.

The chain joins TRBV5-5 to TRBJ2-3; TRBD2 matches 7 bases. Per the germline V gene, CDR1 is SGHKS and CDR2 is YYEKEE (reference sequence). Trimming at V came to 5 bases and at J to 2 bases, leaving 11 bases not matched to a gene. The CDR3 has 16 residues. The CDR3 spells CASSLWRGSSTDTQYF. Here the CDR3 DNA reads TGTGCCAGCAGTCTCTGGCGCGGGAGTTCCACAGATACGCAGTATTTT.

The chain links TRBV5-1 to TRBJ1-5; D is ambiguous. This CDR3 comprises 13 residues. V was shortened by 3 bases and J by 3 bases, with 7 bases between the two germline ends. In germline, CDR1 is SGHRS, CDR2 YFSETQ. Written as DNA, the CDR3 is TGCGCCAGCAGCTGGAGAGTCAATCAGCCCCAGCATTTT. Translating it yields CASSWRVNQPQHF.

The chain links TRBV3-1 (or the pseudogene TRBV3-2) to TRBJ1-3; D is perhaps TRBD1 (5 bases). The germline V and J ends were trimmed by 3 bases and 3 bases, with 24 bases remaining between them. Germline CDR1 and CDR2: LGHDT and YNNKEL (reference sequence). The CDR3 spans 19 residues. This chain's CDR3 is CASSHPSEVRVDVGNTIYF. The CDR3 region has the DNA TGTGCCAGCAGCCATCCGTCCGAGGTCAGGGTAGATGTTGGAAACACCATATATTTT.

With regard to this clone: One end of the junction is discordant with germline, which a read error may explain. The chain uses TRBV3-1 (or the pseudogene TRBV3-2) and TRBJ2-4; D remains ambiguous. Germline values: CDR1 LGHDT, CDR2 YNNKEL (reference sequence). The CDR3 runs 11 residues. CDR3: CASSQDFWVCF. The DNA of the CDR3 is TGTGCCAGCAGCCAAGATTTCTGGGTCTGCTTC.

This clone is medium-sized by share. This chain joins TRBV9 and TRBJ2-7; 7 nucleotides match TRBD2. Germline-derived CDR1 and CDR2 are SGDLS and YYNGEE. The CDR3 totals 16 residues. The ends lost 2 bases at V and 5 bases at J; junction bases unmatched: 13. The CDR3 DNA is TGTGCCAGCAGCGTCTCTTGGGCGGGAGCGGGAAACGAGCAGTACTTC. Protein: CASSVSWAGAGNEQYF. Supplemented by reference TRBV9 and TRBJ2-7, the full variable domain reads DSGVTQTPKHLITATGQRVTLRCSPRSGDLSVYWYQQSLDQGLQFLIQYYNGEERAKGNILERFSAQQFPDLHSELNLSSLELGDSALYFCASSVSWAGAGNEQYFGPGTRLTVT.

This rearrangement joins TRBV27 to TRBJ1-6; weak D call: TRBD1 (5 bases). The CDR3 contains 14 residues. Looked up from germline, CDR1 is MNHEY and CDR2 is SMNVEV (reference sequence). V lost 3 bases, J lost 7 bases, and 10 bases lay in between. Here the CDR3 DNA reads TGTGCCAGCAGTTTCTCCCGGGGGAATTCACCCCTCCACTTT. Translation gives CASSFSRGNSPLHF.

CDR3 bases: TGTGCCTGGAACATAAATTCACCCCTCCACTTT. Translated, it gives CAWNINSPLHF. The rearrangement uses TRBV30 and TRBJ1-6, with D uncertain. Trimming removed 4 bases at V and 7 bases at J, with 5 bases between. The V gene's germline CDR1 is GTSNPN and CDR2 SVGIG (reference sequence). The CDR3 loop spans 11 amino acids.

V usage is TRBV3-1 (or the pseudogene TRBV3-2) and J usage is TRBJ2-1; no clear D. The CDR3 has 14 amino acids. Germline V gives CDR1 LGHDT, CDR2 YNNKEL (reference sequence). Deletions cut 3 bases from V and 6 bases from J, with 12 bases between. The chain's CDR3 is CASSHPLVSNEQFF. CDR3 nucleotides: TGTGCCAGCAGCCATCCCTTGGTTAGCAATGAGCAGTTCTTC.

The rearrangement uses TRBV7-9 and TRBJ1-4; no firm D call. CDR1 is SEHNR, CDR2 FQNEAQ, per germline (reference sequence). CDR3 length equals 12 residues. V dropped 3 bases and J dropped 7 bases, with 6 bases sitting between them. CDR3 sequence (DNA): TGTGCCAGCAGCTTCTCTAGTGAAAAACTGTTTTTT. Its translation: CASSFSSEKLFF.

This clone occurred a few times. V and J are TRBV7-2 and TRBJ2-1, with a possible D match to TRBD2 (5 bases). CDR1 is SGHTA and CDR2 is FQGNSA in the germline V gene. CDR3 length equals 16 residues. The germline V and J ends were trimmed by 2 bases and 0 bases, with 11 bases remaining between them. CDR3 in DNA: TGTGCCAGCAGCTTAAGGTTAGCGAGCTCCTACAATGAGCAGTTCTTC. This sequence encodes CASSLRLASSYNEQFF.

V gene TRBV21-1 combines with J gene TRBJ1-4; the listed D gene, TRBD1, was not tested against the DNA. TRBV21-1 is labeled a pseudogene. The CDR3 is made up of 15 amino acids. CDR3: CASSDSGTYIEGLFF. CDR3 bases: TGTGCCAGCAGCGATTCCGGGACATATATTGAAGGTCTGTTTTTT.

For the CDR3, the DNA is TGTGCCAGCAGCGAAATCAACAGGGGGCGTAACTCCTACGAGCAGTACTTC. This translates into CASSEINRGRNSYEQYF. V gene TRBV6-1 combines with J gene TRBJ2-7; 9 positions match TRBD1. Germline trimming cut 6 bases from V and 0 bases from J; bases unmatched to any gene: 12. Germline assignment: CDR1 MNHNS and CDR2 SASEGT. This CDR3 is 17 amino acids long.

This chain's CDR3 is CASSPGSRSSGNTIYF. CDR3 nucleotides: TGCGCCAGCAGCCCTGGTTCGCGGAGCTCTGGAAACACCATATATTTT. V and J are TRBV5-1 and TRBJ1-3; D call uncertain. Trimming removed 4 bases from V and 0 bases from J, with 14 bases in between. This CDR3 is built from 16 residues. Per the germline V gene, CDR1 is SGHRS and CDR2 is YFSETQ.

The chain uses TRBV7-3 and TRBJ1-1; D is undetermined. This CDR3 has 17 amino acids. The V end lost 2 bases, the J end lost 6 bases, and 22 bases lay between the germline ends. The germline V gene has CDR1 SGHTA and CDR2 FQGTGA. CDR3 in amino acids: CASSLDPPGPLMAEAFF. CDR3 in DNA: TGTGCCAGCAGCTTAGATCCCCCTGGACCGTTGATGGCTGAAGCTTTCTTT.

This chain uses TRBV2 with TRBJ1-2; D is undetermined. CDR1 and CDR2 (germline): SNHLY, FYNNEI. Trimming removed 6 bases from V and 7 bases from J, with 12 bases in between. CDR3 length: 12 amino acids. The CDR3 DNA reads TGTGCCAGCAGCCCCGGTACTCCTGGCTACACCTTC. This gives the protein CASSPGTPGYTF. Supplemented by reference TRBV2 and TRBJ1-2, the full variable domain reads EPEVTQTPSHQVTQMGQEVILRCVPISNHLYFYWYRQILGQKVEFLVSFYNNEISEKSEIFDDQFSVERPDGSNFTLKIRSTKLEDSAMYFCASSPGTPGYTFGSGTRLTVV.